These 2 T cell receptor beta chains were all obtained from the same sample, sequenced in a study of blood T cell repertoires in COVID-19. Libraries were prepared by immunoSEQ multiplex PCR; TCRdb keeps only in-frame clonotypes and omits some of them. There are roughly 280,000 clones in the sample; 89% occur only once, and approximately 2.2% lies in the top ten. Sequencing was carried out using peripheral blood. These receptor sequences come from a man aged 50 to 59 with acute or convalescent COVID-19.

About this clone: This sample also contains other DNA sequences that code for the same CDR3. The chain carries TRBV5-1 and TRBJ1-4; weak D call: TRBD1 (6 bases). From germline, CDR1 is SGHRS and CDR2 YFSETQ. The length of the CDR3 is 16 residues. With 0 bases removed from V and 1 base from J, the gap between germline ends came to 10 bases. CDR3 loop: CASSLGDTRTNEKLFF. CDR3 coding DNA: TGCGCCAGCAGCTTGGGGGACACCCGAACTAATGAAAAACTGTTTTTT. The full variable domain, in which reference TRBV5-1 and TRBJ1-4 provide the parts outside the CDR3, is KAGVTQTPRYLIKTRGQQVTLSCSPISGHRSVSWYQQTPGQGLQFLFEYFSETQRNKGNFPGRFSGRQFSNSRSEMNVSTLELGDSALYLCASSLGDTRTNEKLFFGSGTQLSVL.

The chain couples TRBV5-1 to TRBJ2-7; D may be TRBD2 (5 bases). In germline, CDR1 is SGHRS, CDR2 YFSETQ. The CDR3 sequence is 13 residues long. Trimming removed 5 bases at V and 2 bases at J, with 11 bases between. Here the CDR3 DNA reads TGCGCCAGCAGTCCTAACGGGGCCTACGAGCAGTACTTC. Translation gives CASSPNGAYEQYF.